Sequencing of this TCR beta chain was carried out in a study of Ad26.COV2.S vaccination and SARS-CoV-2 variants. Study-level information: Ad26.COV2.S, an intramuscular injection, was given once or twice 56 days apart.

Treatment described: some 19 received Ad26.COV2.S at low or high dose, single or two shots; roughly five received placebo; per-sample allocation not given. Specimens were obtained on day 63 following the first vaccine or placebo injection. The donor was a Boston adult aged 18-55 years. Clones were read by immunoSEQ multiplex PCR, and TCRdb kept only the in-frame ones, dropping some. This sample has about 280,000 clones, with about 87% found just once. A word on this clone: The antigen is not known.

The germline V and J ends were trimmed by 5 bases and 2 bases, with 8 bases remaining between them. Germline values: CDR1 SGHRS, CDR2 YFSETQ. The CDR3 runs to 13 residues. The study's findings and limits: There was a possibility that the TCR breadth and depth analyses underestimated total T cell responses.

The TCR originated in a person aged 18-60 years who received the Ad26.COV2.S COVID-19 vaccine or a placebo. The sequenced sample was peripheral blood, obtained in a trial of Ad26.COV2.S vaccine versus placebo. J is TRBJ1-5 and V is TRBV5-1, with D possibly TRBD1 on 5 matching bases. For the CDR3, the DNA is TGCGCCAGCAGTTGGGGGGGCAATCAGCCCCAGCATTTT. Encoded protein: CASSWGGNQPQHF.